A single T cell receptor (beta chain) is shown here with its context. It has no known antigen specificity. The sample holds no much larger clone one base away, and base qualities are not on file. These data are taken from a study of siplizumab effects on memory and regulatory T cells (dated by TCRdb to 2018 to 2020). Describing the broader study: The effect of the anti-CD2 antibody siplizumab on alloreactive T-cell subsets was examined in allogeneic mixed lymphocyte reactions constructed from human PBMCs.

Broader findings and caveats from the paper: Among mappable alloreactive CD4+ clones, the Treg-derived fraction averaged around 63% with siplizumab versus about 27% in control reactions. Sequences below about 10^-5 frequency were poorly captured, so only a minor fraction of alloreactive clones could be mapped to unstimulated subsets. Unstimulated naive T cells appeared more diverse than memory T cells, and naive cells seemed to contribute substantially to the alloresponse. About 75-96% of proliferating CD4+ or CD8+ clones could not be given a naive or memory phenotype. The cumulative frequency of alloreactive sequences traceable to unstimulated CD4+ memory T cells was significantly reduced by siplizumab. Whether proliferating Tregs from siplizumab cultures actually had suppressive function was not functionally confirmed.

Sorted unstimulated T cells and proliferating T cells recovered from mixed lymphocyte reactions were subjected to TCRbeta CDR3 sequencing. Fresh whole blood from about ten HLA-typed healthy donors served as the source for isolating PBMCs. Library preparation used the immunoSEQ multiplex PCR assay. About 10^5 TCR templates per sample were assayed by the deep sequencing platform. Genomic DNA extracted from sorted T cells was the material used for TCRbeta CDR3 sequencing. In the source study's methods: The R programming language was used for the clonal analysis of the TCRbeta CDR3 data. Alloreactive CD4+ and CD8+ clones were defined by comparing unstimulated samples with post-reaction CFSE-low samples. Regulatory or non-regulatory origin was assigned to alloreactive CD4+ clones by matching of sequences to sorted unstimulated Treg and non-Treg repertoires. The source is immuneACCESS, and TCRdb retained only in-frame sequences with V and J called. Part of the clones is not carried over; for the studies checked, unresolved V genes explain less than half of this, and the remainder is unexplained. The V and J calls and the clone size are those of that table, but D and trimming were determined from the DNA. Here the sample has some 100,000 clones; approximately 92% occur a single time. The top ten constitute roughly 2.7% of the sample.

What was sequenced was CD4+ T cells sorted from blood. This sequence was found in a human donor in good health. Some clones in this sample may be carry-over from other donors' samples.

The nucleotide sequence is TGTGCCAGCAGCTTGTTTCAAGGTGTCTATGGCTACACCTTC. This encodes CASSLFQGVYGYTF. The chain was built from TRBV7-8 and TRBJ1-2; there is no confident call for the D gene. The germline V gene gives CDR1 as SGHVS and CDR2 as FQNEAQ. At the junction V is shortened by 3 bases and J by 4 bases, with 12 bases in between. The CDR3 spans 14 residues, from the cysteine through the phenylalanine. The retained sequence is limited to the CDR3, 42 bases, with the frame set at the first base.